The source of this T cell receptor beta chain is a study of T cells after yellow fever vaccination. Study-level results: It was a small share of clonotypes that appeared in both CD4 and CD8 compartments. Faster peaking, at day 5 versus 15, marked a secondary response that was weaker. Clones from primary vaccination mostly reappeared after the booster (around 97% CD4, roughly 87% CD8).

Deletions cut 8 bases from V and 0 bases from J, with 14 bases between. The germline V gene has CDR1 MDHEN and CDR2 SYDVKM. This CDR3 is 15 amino acids long. This clonotype has just a few counts. Its antigen is unknown. For TCR, cDNA came from 5'RACE template switching, which added a universal primer site and UMIs. TCRdb used MiXCR to reprocess the 5' RACE reads, holding one entry per CDR3 protein. The sample consists of about 580,000 distinct CDR3 sequences, roughly a sixth of them appearing once. V usage is TRBV28 and J usage is TRBJ1-5; the D gene is possibly TRBD1 (6 bases). Sequenced material: PBMCs, taken 5 days after the first yellow fever vaccination. The receptor was isolated from a man younger than 30 who received the YFV17D yellow fever vaccine. CDR3 sequence: CASQTGDYSNQPQHF. CDR3 nucleotides: TGTGCCAGCCAGACAGGAGACTATAGCAATCAGCCCCAGCATTTT.